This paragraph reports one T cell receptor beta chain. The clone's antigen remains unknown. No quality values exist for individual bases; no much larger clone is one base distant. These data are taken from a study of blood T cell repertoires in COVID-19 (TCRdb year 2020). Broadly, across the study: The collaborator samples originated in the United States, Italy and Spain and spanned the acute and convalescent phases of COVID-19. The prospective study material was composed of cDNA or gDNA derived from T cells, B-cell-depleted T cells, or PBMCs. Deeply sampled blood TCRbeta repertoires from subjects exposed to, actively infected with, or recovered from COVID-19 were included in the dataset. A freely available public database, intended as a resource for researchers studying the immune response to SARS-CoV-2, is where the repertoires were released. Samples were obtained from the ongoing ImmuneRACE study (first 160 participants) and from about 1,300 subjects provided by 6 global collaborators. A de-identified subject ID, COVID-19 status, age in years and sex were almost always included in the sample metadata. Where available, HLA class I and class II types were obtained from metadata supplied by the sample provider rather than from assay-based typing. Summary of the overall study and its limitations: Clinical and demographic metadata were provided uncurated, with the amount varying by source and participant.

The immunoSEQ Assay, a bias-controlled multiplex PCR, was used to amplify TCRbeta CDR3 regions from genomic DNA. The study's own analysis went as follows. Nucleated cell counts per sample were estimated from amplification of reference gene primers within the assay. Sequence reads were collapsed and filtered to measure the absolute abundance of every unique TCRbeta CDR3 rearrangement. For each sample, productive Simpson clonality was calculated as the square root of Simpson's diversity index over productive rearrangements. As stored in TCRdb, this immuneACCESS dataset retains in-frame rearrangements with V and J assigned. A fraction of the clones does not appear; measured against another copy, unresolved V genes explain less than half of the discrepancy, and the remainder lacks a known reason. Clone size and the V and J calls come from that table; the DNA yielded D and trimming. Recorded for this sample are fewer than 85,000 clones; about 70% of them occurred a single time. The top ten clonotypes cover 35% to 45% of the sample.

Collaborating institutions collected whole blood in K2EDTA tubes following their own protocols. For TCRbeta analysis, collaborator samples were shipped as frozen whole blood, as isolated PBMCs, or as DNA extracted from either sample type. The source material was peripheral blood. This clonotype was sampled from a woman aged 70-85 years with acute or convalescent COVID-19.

The nucleotide sequence reads TGCGCCAGCAGCGGCGGGAGGGCCAACGCAGATACGCAGTATTTT. Translated, it gives CASSGGRANADTQYF. In this chain, TRBV10-1 is recombined with TRBJ2-3, with 9 central nucleotides matching TRBD2. V trim: 6 bases; J trim: 4 bases; unmatched bases: 8. The germline V gene (reference sequence) gives CDR1 as WNHNN and CDR2 as SYGVQD. CDR3 length: 15 amino acids, cysteine to phenylalanine. Only the CDR3 region is kept as DNA, spanning 45 bases read in frame from base 1.